This TCR beta chain comes out of a study of blood T cell repertoires in COVID-19. At the level of the study: The United States, Italy and Spain were the sources of the acute and convalescent COVID-19 samples.

Trimming took 5 bases from V and 4 from J; bases not matched to a gene: 4. The CDR3 sequence is 13 residues long. The germline CDR1 and CDR2 sequences are SGHTA and FQGNSA. How the authors handled the data: Counts of nucleated cells, estimated from reference gene primer amplification, were obtained. The method was immunoSEQ multiplex PCR; TCRdb's version includes in-frame clones alone and lacks a portion of them. V, J and clone size are taken as reported in that table, and D and trimming were inferred from the DNA itself. Among some 58,000 clones listed, over 75% were seen once. The specimen sequenced was peripheral blood. The chain combines TRBV7-2 with TRBJ1-2; 7 bases agree with TRBD1. The sequence was collected from a man aged 60 to 69 with COVID-19, enrolled during active disease. The CDR3 sequence is CASSTTGFYGYTF. The CDR3 DNA follows: TGTGCCAGCAGCACGACAGGGTTCTATGGCTACACCTTC. Combining the CDR3 with reference TRBV7-2 and TRBJ1-2 gives the whole variable domain GAGVSQSPSNKVTEKGKDVELRCDPISGHTALYWYRQSLGQGLEFLIYFQGNSAPDKSGLPSDRFSAERTGGSVSTLTIQRTQQEDSAVYLCASSTTGFYGYTFGSGTRLTVV.